Shown below are 8 T cell receptor beta chains from a single sample sequenced in a study of siplizumab effects on memory and regulatory T cells. TCRdb's copy holds only in-frame clones and misses some; the assay was immunoSEQ multiplex PCR. The table includes 99,000 or so clones, around 94% detected once. Sequencing input: non-Treg CD4+ T cells sorted from blood. The receptor set was obtained from a human donor in good health.

This clone was recorded only once. One end of the junction varies from germline; a read error may be responsible. The rearrangement uses TRBV5-8 and TRBJ2-7, with D unresolved. The CDR3 sequence is 10 residues long. CDR1 SGHTS and CDR2 YDEGEE come from the germline V gene. The CDR3 DNA reads as TGTGCCAGCAGCTTGGTGACCGAGACTTTC. This encodes CASSLVTETF.

The gene calls are TRBV7-3 and TRBJ2-1; D gene ambiguous. Deletions cut 5 bases from V and 0 bases from J, with 14 bases between. Looked up from germline, CDR1 is SGHTA and CDR2 is FQGTGA. The CDR3 is 16 residues long. In DNA, the CDR3 is TGTGCCAGCAGCCAAAACCCATATACCTCCTACAATGAGCAGTTCTTC. Residues: CASSQNPYTSYNEQFF. The whole variable domain, filled in from reference TRBV7-3 and TRBJ2-1, reads GAGVSQTPSNKVTEKGKYVELRCDPISGHTALYWYRQSLGQGPEFLIYFQGTGAADDSGLPNDRFFAVRPEGSVSTLKIQRTERGDSAVYLCASSQNPYTSYNEQFFGPGTRLTVL.

This chain connects TRBV4-1 to TRBJ2-3, with 10 nucleotides matching TRBD2. The CDR3 loop spans 17 amino acids. After removal of 1 base from V and 2 bases from J, the junction contained 6 bases not matched to a gene. Per the germline V gene, CDR1 is MGHRA and CDR2 is YSYEKL. CDR3 coding DNA: TGCGCCAGCAGCCAAGCCAGCGGGAGGGACTACACAGATACGCAGTATTTT. Residues: CASSQASGRDYTDTQYF.

The chain recombines TRBV6-1 with TRBJ2-5; 8 bases line up with TRBD2. The trim removed 6 bases at V and 5 bases at J, leaving 8 bases unmatched. The CDR3 runs 14 residues. Germline loops: CDR1 MNHNS, CDR2 SASEGT. In DNA form, the CDR3 reads TGTGCCAGCAGAAAAGCGGGAGTGTTGGAGACCCAGTACTTC. Translation gives CASRKAGVLETQYF.

The chain carries TRBV5-4 and TRBJ1-2, with unresolved D. Between the trimmed V and J ends, which lost 0 bases and 1 base, there was a span of 10 bases. The CDR3 sequence is 15 residues long. Germline V gene lookup returns CDR1 SGHNT and CDR2 YYREEE (reference sequence). CDR3 coding DNA: TGTGCCAGCAGCTTGGGGGCAGGAGTTAACTATGGCTACACCTTC. Its protein is CASSLGAGVNYGYTF.

J is TRBJ1-5 and V is TRBV28; 8 bases fit TRBD1. Germline trimming cut 3 bases from V and 6 bases from J; bases unmatched to any gene: 1. The CDR3 spans 13 residues. In germline, CDR1 is MDHEN, CDR2 SYDVKM. The CDR3 protein is CASSLDRAQPQHF. CDR3 nucleotide sequence: TGTGCCAGCAGTTTGGACAGGGCTCAGCCCCAGCATTTT.

The J gene is TRBJ2-1, the V gene TRBV29-1; 7 bases align to TRBD2. The CDR3 runs to 11 residues. Trimming cost V 1 base and J 15 bases; bases outside gene matches: 6. The germline CDR1 and CDR2 sequences are SQVTM and ANQGSEA. The CDR3 coding sequence is TGCAGCGTTGAAGCCGCGGGAGTTAGGTTCTTC. This gives the protein CSVEAAGVRFF.

This clone was picked up one time. This chain joins TRBV6-5 and TRBJ2-5; no firm D call. V gave up 0 bases and J gave up 1 base, with 6 bases separating them. Germline CDR1 is MNHEY and CDR2 is SVGAGI. This CDR3 comprises 14 residues. The CDR3, as DNA: TGTGCCAGCAGTTACTCGAAGGGCCAAGAGACCCAGTACTTC. Its translation: CASSYSKGQETQYF.